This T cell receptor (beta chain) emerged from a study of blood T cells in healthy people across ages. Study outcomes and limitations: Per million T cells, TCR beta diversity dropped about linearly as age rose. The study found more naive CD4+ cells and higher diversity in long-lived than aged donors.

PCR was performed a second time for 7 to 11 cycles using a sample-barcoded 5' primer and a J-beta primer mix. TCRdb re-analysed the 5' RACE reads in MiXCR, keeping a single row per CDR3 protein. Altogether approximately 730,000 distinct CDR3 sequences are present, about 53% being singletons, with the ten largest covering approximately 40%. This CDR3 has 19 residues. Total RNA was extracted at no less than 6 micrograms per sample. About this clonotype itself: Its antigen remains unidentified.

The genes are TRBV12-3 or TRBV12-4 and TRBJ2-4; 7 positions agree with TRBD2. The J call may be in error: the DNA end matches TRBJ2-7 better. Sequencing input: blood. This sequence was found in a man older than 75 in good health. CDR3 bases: TGTGCCAGCAGTTTTTTCACGGGCGGGGCGGGGGACGAGGCCTACGAGCAGTACTTC. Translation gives CASSFFTGGAGDEAYEQYF.